The 17 T cell receptor beta chains below were found in one sample sequenced in a study of blood T cell repertoires in COVID-19. The repertoire was sequenced with immunoSEQ multiplex PCR; TCRdb's copy has only in-frame clones and lacks some. The sample lists more than 150,000 clones; about 85% were seen once. Sequencing used PBMCs or T cells enriched from blood (not recorded which). The receptors were sampled from a woman aged 50 to 60 who had recovered from COVID-19.

This clone occurred once. CDR3 sequence: CARSLYRGSAFF. In DNA form, the CDR3 reads TGTGCCAGAAGCCTGTACAGGGGATCGGCGTTCTTC. The chain is built from TRBV5-3 and TRBJ2-1; 7 nucleotides line up with TRBD1. TRBV5-3 is placed among ORFs of uncertain function. V trimming: 4 bases; J trimming: 15 bases; junction bases outside the gene matches: 10. This CDR3 has 12 residues.

The gene calls are TRBV11-2 and TRBJ2-1; TRBD2 matches at 10 bases. The CDR3 has 16 residues. The germline V gene encodes CDR1 SGHAT and CDR2 FQNNGV. Unmatched junction bases numbered 4, after V lost 0 bases and J lost 5 bases. The chain's CDR3 is CASSLDASGRNNEQFF. CDR3 bases: TGTGCCAGCAGCTTAGATGCTAGCGGGAGAAACAATGAGCAGTTCTTC. Full variable domain (missing parts from reference TRBV11-2 and TRBJ2-1): EAGVAQSPRYKIIEKRQSVAFWCNPISGHATLYWYQQILGQGPKLLIQFQNNGVVDDSQLPKDRFSAERLKGVDSTLKIQPAKLEDSAVYLCASSLDASGRNNEQFFGPGTRLTVL.

This chain connects TRBV28 to TRBJ2-3; TRBD2 matches 7 bases. The CDR3 runs 16 residues. CDR1 is MDHEN, CDR2 SYDVKM, per germline. V lost 6 bases to trimming and J lost 0 bases; unmatched junction nucleotides: 9. CDR3 sequence reads: CASSRPSGTSTDTQYF. CDR3 nucleotide sequence: TGTGCCAGCAGCCGGCCGAGCGGGACTAGCACAGATACGCAGTATTTT.

The genes are TRBV2 and TRBJ1-1; no firm D call. Germline CDR1 and CDR2: SNHLY and FYNNEI. The CDR3 is 14 residues long. Trimming removed 7 bases at V and 2 bases at J, with 14 bases between. DNA of the CDR3: TGTGCCAGCACTCGCGGAGAGCTAAACACTGAAGCTTTCTTT. This gives the protein CASTRGELNTEAFF.

The chain employs TRBV7-9 and TRBJ1-6; D perhaps matches TRBD1 (6 bases). The germline V and J ends were trimmed by 3 bases and 7 bases, with 19 bases remaining between them. The CDR3 has 17 amino acids. Germline V gives CDR1 SEHNR, CDR2 FQNEAQ (reference sequence). CDR3 in DNA: TGTGCCAGCAGCTTCGGGGACACCAGCTTACGGAATTCACCCCTCCACTTT. Residues: CASSFGDTSLRNSPLHF.

This clone came up once. The genes are TRBV5-4 and TRBJ2-7; TRBD2 matches 13 bases. This CDR3 has 16 amino acids. In germline, CDR1 is SGHNT, CDR2 YYREEE (reference sequence). V lost 4 bases to trimming and J lost 0 bases; unmatched junction nucleotides: 4. The CDR3 DNA reads as TGTGCCAGCAGCCCCGGGACTAGCGGGACCTCCTACGAGCAGTACTTC. Translating gives CASSPGTSGTSYEQYF. Full variable domain (remainder filled in from reference TRBV5-4 and TRBJ2-7): ETGVTQSPTHLIKTRGQQVTLRCSSQSGHNTVSWYQQALGQGPQFIFQYYREEENGRGNFPPRFSGLQFPNYSSELNVNALELDDSALYLCASSPGTSGTSYEQYFGPGTRLTVT.

V gene TRBV10-3 combines with J gene TRBJ2-1; TRBD2 aligns across 10 bases. V was clipped by 6 bases and J by 9 bases; unmatched bases: 11. The CDR3 has 15 residues. Per the germline V gene, CDR1 is ENHRY and CDR2 is SYGVKD. The chain's CDR3 is CAISGAGGPGGEQFF. In nucleotides, the CDR3 is TGTGCCATCAGCGGAGCGGGGGGGCCGGGTGGTGAGCAGTTCTTC.

This chain connects TRBV5-1 to TRBJ2-2; D is unclear. V was clipped by 0 bases and J by 5 bases, with 11 bases between them. CDR3 length equals 15 residues. Germline assignment: CDR1 SGHRS and CDR2 YFSETQ. The CDR3 loop reads CASSLGLSRTGELFF. CDR3 DNA sequence: TGCGCCAGCAGCTTGGGCCTTTCCCGGACCGGGGAGCTGTTTTTT.

This chain uses TRBV2 with TRBJ1-1; TRBD1 is a possible D gene (6 bases). Germline V gives CDR1 SNHLY, CDR2 FYNNEI. V was cut by 8 bases and J by 5 bases, with 18 bases left in between. This CDR3 has 14 amino acids. The CDR3: CASLPESRGTEAFF. The CDR3 region has the DNA TGTGCCAGCCTCCCTGAGTCGAGGGGGACTGAAGCTTTCTTT.

The chain uses TRBV28 and TRBJ1-1, with D possibly TRBD1 on 5 matching bases. The V end was cut by 2 bases, the J end by 10 bases, with 17 bases between. Germline V lookup: CDR1 MDHEN, CDR2 SYDVKM. The CDR3 runs to 14 residues. The CDR3 spells CASSLSGGGRRAFF. The CDR3 bases are TGTGCCAGCAGTTTAAGTGGGGGGGGTCGAAGAGCTTTCTTT.

The CDR3 DNA reads as TGTGCCAGCAGCTCCACCCGGGGGGGGTTTCTGTTTTTT. It codes for CASSSTRGGFLFF. The V call is TRBV7-2, the J call TRBJ1-4, with TRBD1 as a possible D gene (5 bases). Germline assignment: CDR1 SGHTA and CDR2 FQGNSA. Trimming stripped 4 bases from V and 14 bases from J, with 17 bases between. The CDR3 is 13 residues long.

The rearrangement links TRBV27 to TRBJ1-5; tentatively, D is TRBD1 (6 bases). Germline CDR1 is MNHEY and CDR2 is SMNVEV (reference sequence). This CDR3 is built from 15 residues. The ends were cut back, 2 bases at V and 3 bases at J, with 11 bases in the middle. CDR3 in amino acids: CASSLAGAINQPQHF. The CDR3, as DNA: TGTGCCAGCAGTTTAGCAGGGGCCATCAATCAGCCCCAGCATTTT.

V is TRBV6-6 and J is TRBJ1-2; maybe TRBD1 (6 bases). Germline V gives CDR1 MNHNY, CDR2 SVGAGI (reference sequence). The CDR3 consists of 15 residues. Between the trimmed V and J ends, which lost 0 bases and 0 bases, there was a span of 8 bases. The DNA of the CDR3 is TGTGCCAGCAGTTACTCGACAGGAACTAACTATGGCTACACCTTC. Translated, it gives CASSYSTGTNYGYTF.

V usage is TRBV10-1 and J usage is TRBJ1-1; maybe TRBD1 (5 bases). This CDR3 region has 14 residues. With 4 bases removed from V and 1 base from J, the gap between germline ends came to 10 bases. The germline CDR1 and CDR2 sequences are WNHNN and SYGVQD (reference sequence). CDR3 nucleotides: TGCGCCAGCAGTGCGAACAGGCCGAACACTGAAGCTTTCTTT. Encoded protein: CASSANRPNTEAFF.

This clone showed up just a few times. V and J are TRBV7-2 and TRBJ1-3; the D gene is possibly TRBD1 (5 bases). The CDR3 length is 16 residues. Germline loops: CDR1 SGHTA, CDR2 FQGNSA. Trimming shortened V by 2 bases and J by 1 base, and 12 bases separated the two germline ends. Written as DNA, the CDR3 is TGTGCCAGCAGCTTAAGACAGTCCCCATCTGGAAACACCATATATTTT. Protein product: CASSLRQSPSGNTIYF.

The chain combines TRBV10-3 with TRBJ2-1; no definite D call. The CDR3 length is 16 residues. CDR1 is ENHRY and CDR2 is SYGVKD in the germline V gene. V lost 0 bases to trimming and J lost 0 bases, with 9 bases between them. The CDR3 here is CAISESARSSYNEQFF. The CDR3 bases are TGTGCCATCAGTGAGTCAGCCCGGAGCTCCTACAATGAGCAGTTCTTC.

The table lists this clone with a few counts. The chain joins TRBV6-5 to TRBJ2-7; perhaps TRBD1 as D (5 bases). In germline, CDR1 is MNHEY, CDR2 SVGAGI. V lost 7 bases, J lost 2 bases, and 15 bases lay in between. There are 14 residues in the CDR3. The CDR3 here is CASTPQGLPYEQYF. CDR3 nucleotide sequence: TGTGCCAGCACTCCTCAGGGTCTTCCCTACGAGCAGTACTTC.